This T cell receptor beta chain was observed in a study of T cell repertoires in cytomegalovirus infection. Study-wide context: In public TCR beta signatures, there were indications of both CMV infection and matching HLA type.

The CDR3 totals 11 residues. From germline, CDR1 is SGHKS and CDR2 YYEKEE (reference sequence). Remarks on this clonotype: Its antigen is still unknown. Relative to the germline gene, one junction end is altered; a read error may explain this.

TCRdb independently ran MiXCR on the reads; one entry per CDR3 protein. The sample includes hundreds of thousands of distinct CDR3 sequences, about 44% of them seen just once. This chain uses TRBV5-5 with TRBJ2-5; D is uncertain. This receptor was identified in a human donor in good health (CMV status not recorded). Some clones in this sample may be carry-over from other donors' samples. The sample was cultured PBMCs, taken from culture after CMV antigen stimulation. CDR3 DNA: TGTGCCGGCAGCTTGGTGGAGACCCAGTACTTC. This encodes CAGSLVETQYF.